These 7 T cell receptor beta chains originate from one sample sequenced in a study of human T cells and chemical hapten exposure. Time point reported: healthy volunteer bleed at 2 weeks. Someone pulled total RNA out of unfractionated whole blood. TCRdb processed the RACE reads anew with MiXCR; each CDR3 protein has one entry. The table has 130,000 or so distinct CDR3 sequences, more than 7.5% seen once; the top ten hold 1.5% to 2%. The sample was whole blood. These receptors were collected from a male donor in good health. Some clones in this sample may be carry-over from other donors' samples.

This chain joins TRBV6-2 or TRBV6-3 and TRBJ1-1; 9 bases are a match to TRBD1. J gave up 0 bases and V 4 bases, and 0 bases lay outside the gene matches. Germline V gives CDR1 MNHEY, CDR2 SVGEGT. This CDR3 has 14 residues. The CDR3 here is CASSWDRVNTEAFF. The CDR3 DNA reads TGTGCCAGCAGTTGGGACAGGGTGAACACTGAAGCTTTCTTT.

The chain combines TRBV12-3 or TRBV12-4 with TRBJ1-4; the match to TRBD1 covers 7 bases. The CDR3 is made up of 18 amino acids. The junction had 14 bases not matched to a gene; V was cut back by 5 bases and J by 2 bases. As DNA, the CDR3 is TGTGCCAGCAGTCTTCGGACAGGCCGCGGGTGGACTAATGAAAAACTGTTTTTT. Protein product: CASSLRTGRGWTNEKLFF.

This clonotype was observed a handful of times. The chain joins TRBV20-1 to TRBJ2-7; no definite D call. The CDR3 runs to 11 residues. From germline, CDR1 is DFQATT and CDR2 SNEGSKA (reference sequence). Trimming left V 3 bases short and J 3 bases short, with 6 bases between. CDR3 region: CSASWDYEQYF. The CDR3 coding sequence is TGCAGTGCTAGTTGGGACTACGAGCAGTACTTC.

In this sample, this clonotype turned up many times. CDR3 in DNA: TGCAGCGTACCGGGACAGGGAGGCGAGCAGTACTTC. As protein: CSVPGQGGEQYF. This chain joins TRBV29-1 and TRBJ2-7; 9 bases map to TRBD1. The CDR3 is 12 residues long. The ends lost 6 bases at V and 6 bases at J; junction bases unmatched: 6. Germline V gene lookup returns CDR1 SQVTM and CDR2 ANQGSEA.

V and J are TRBV6-1 and TRBJ2-3, with D possibly being TRBD1 (6 bases). The CDR3 sequence is 14 residues long. V was cut by 4 bases and J by 2 bases, with 10 bases left in between. In germline, CDR1 is MNHNS, CDR2 SASEGT. As DNA, the CDR3 is TGTGCCAGCAGTGGCGGACAGACCACAGATACGCAGTATTTT. Translating gives CASSGGQTTDTQYF.

As regards this clonotype: Sequence at one end of the junction differs from germline and may be a read error. The chain recombines TRBV12-5 with TRBJ2-1; D call uncertain. Germline CDR1 is LGHNT and CDR2 is FRNRAP. CDR3 length: 12 amino acids. CDR3 nucleotides: TGTGTTAGTGGTCCCGTACTCCCTGAGCAGTTCTTC. Protein sequence: CVSGPVLPEQFF.

This clonotype occurred many times. This chain links TRBV23-1 with TRBJ1-5; D unresolved. TRBV23-1 is treated as an ORF (open reading frame) with a function not yet certain. V lost 0 bases and J lost 2, with 5 bases in between. The CDR3 has 14 residues. CDR3 nucleotide sequence: TGCGCCAGCAGTCAATCAACAGGCAATCAGCCCCAGCATTTT. Protein: CASSQSTGNQPQHF.